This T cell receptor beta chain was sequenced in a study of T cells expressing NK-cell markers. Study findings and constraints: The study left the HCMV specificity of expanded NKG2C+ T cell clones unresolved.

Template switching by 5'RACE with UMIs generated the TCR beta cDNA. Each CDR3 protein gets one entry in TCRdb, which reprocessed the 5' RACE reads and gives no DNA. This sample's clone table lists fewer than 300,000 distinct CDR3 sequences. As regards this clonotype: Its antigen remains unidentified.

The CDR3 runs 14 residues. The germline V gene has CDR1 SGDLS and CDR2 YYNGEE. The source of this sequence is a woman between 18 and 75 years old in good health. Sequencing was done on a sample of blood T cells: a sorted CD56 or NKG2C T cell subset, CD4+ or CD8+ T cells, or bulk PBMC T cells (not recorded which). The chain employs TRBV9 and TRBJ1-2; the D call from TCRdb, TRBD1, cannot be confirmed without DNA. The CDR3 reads CASSVGRTGYGYTF.